This paragraph covers one TCR beta chain sequence. Its antigen is undetermined. TCRB libraries came from RNA via three nested multiplex PCR rounds. A single record per CDR3 protein comes from TCRdb applying MiXCR to the multiplex PCR reads. The repertoire has tens of thousands of distinct CDR3 sequences, around 55% of them found once; the top ten carry approximately 35%. The CDR3 sequence is 18 residues long. The V end was cut by 2 bases, the J end by 2 bases, with 20 bases between. The germline gives CDR1 SEHNR, CDR2 FQNEAQ (reference sequence). The data derive from a study of tumor-infiltrating lymphocytes in glioblastoma multiforme. Study-wide points: The TCR and somatic mutation analysis included just one glioblastoma patient. No surface-marker sorting into functional T cell subtypes was done. Clone frequencies may be distorted by unequal TCR transcripts per cell.

The J gene is TRBJ2-3, the V gene TRBV7-9, with D perhaps TRBD2 (6 bases). Sequenced: brain tumor tissue. This clonotype originated in a male donor with glioblastoma. The CDR3 spells CASSLPLEAWGDTDTQYF. CDR3 DNA sequence: TGTGCCAGCAGCTTACCACTCGAGGCGTGGGGGGACACAGATACGCAGTATTTT.